This T cell receptor beta chain appears in the sequencing data of a study of radiotherapy plus CTLA-4 blockade in lung cancer. Some clones are missing from TCRdb's copy, which holds only in-frame ones; the method was immunoSEQ multiplex PCR. The data show approximately 53,000 clones, 70% to 90% seen once. The TCR comes from a human donor with non-small cell lung cancer whose response to radiotherapy plus ipilimumab could not be evaluated. The sample here was peripheral blood, taken from a patient treated with radiotherapy plus ipilimumab.

CDR3 sequence: CASSSRDTETQYF. In DNA, the CDR3 is TGTGCCAGTAGTTCAAGGGACACAGAGACCCAGTACTTC. The chain has TRBV19 and TRBJ2-5; tentative D call: TRBD1 (6 bases). Germline V gene sequence: CDR1 LNHDA, CDR2 SQIVND (reference sequence). Trimming took off 5 bases at V and 4 bases at J, with 11 bases between the two ends. The CDR3 contains 13 residues.